This T cell receptor beta chain was sequenced in a study of post-analysis software for immune sequencing data (dated by TCRdb to between 2014 and 2017). With regard to the full study: The recorded disease courses included relapsing-remitting, secondary progressive and progressive-relapsing multiple sclerosis, and some patients had no subtype annotation. A subset of samples was prepared in parallel using single-end sample barcoding, then pooled and co-amplified after Illumina adapter ligation. Patient repertoires were compared against roughly 11 previously published healthy control repertoires from donors aged roughly 6 to 26 years.

This clonotype came up a few times. What antigen it recognizes has not been identified. One base away there is no much larger clone; base qualities are not given. Overall study results and their limits: Compared with controls, multiple sclerosis patients had significantly lower normalized Chao1 diversity, a finding suggesting substantial peripheral T-cell clonal expansion. Direct clustering with F measure revealed strong co-clustering of samples prepared in the same batch, which led to a batch-effect correction. Significantly higher frequencies in patients than in controls were found for about five TRBV segments, including TRBV5-6, TRBV5-1 and TRBV20-1. The control group was slightly older than the multiple sclerosis patient group.

To demonstrate the VDJtools post-analysis software, the study profiled TCR beta repertoires from the peripheral blood of about 13 young patients with multiple sclerosis. The multiple sclerosis patients were children and adolescents ranging in age from about 6 to 17 years. Library construction relied on PCR. The reads were generated on an Illumina HiSeq 2500. To reduce PCR and sequencing biases, unique molecular identifiers were built into the TCR beta cDNA libraries. Every 1 to 10 million input T cells yielded around 500,000 cDNA molecules, meaning each molecule approximated one T cell. The same protocol used for the earlier healthy control dataset was applied to prepare and sequence the patient libraries. Samples belonging to the same batch were prepared together, multiplexed and sequenced on a shared HiSeq lane. Concerning the study's data processing: MIGEC handled the raw barcoded reads, throwing out single-read molecular identifier groups before consensus assembly and CDR3 extraction. VDJtools was used for post-analysis of the clonotype tables, with diversity normalized by down-sampling every dataset to the smallest sample size. To correct batch-related cross-sample contamination, repertoire overlap clustering matched CDR3 amino acid sequences but not nucleotide sequences. TCRdb redid the processing of the public reads, applying fastp at Q25 and MiXCR, and retained in-frame beta chains. Rows are combined by CDR3 protein, so each entry shows the most common genes and DNA. The V and J calls, along with clone size, are taken from TCRdb and not from the paper's own processing. The sample data list fewer than 850,000 distinct CDR3 sequences, and roughly 50% of these were observed just once. The top ten constitute 4.9% of the sample.

The junction carries 15 bases between V and J, which are trimmed by 6 bases and 0 bases respectively. The CDR3 spans 15 residues, from the cysteine through the phenylalanine. The CDR3 DNA has 45 bases and is translated from base 1. CDR1 MNHNS and CDR2 SASEGT are derived from the germline V gene. The chain is assembled from TRBV6-1 and TRBJ2-7; the D gene identity is not certain. This receptor was taken from a girl aged 10 to 17 with multiple sclerosis. Sequenced input: blood. The encoded CDR3 is CASRFSDAASYEQYF. The DNA sequence is TGTGCCAGCAGGTTCAGTGACGCGGCCTCCTACGAGCAGTACTTC.